This T cell receptor (beta chain) is drawn from a study of T cells in Graves' hyperthyroidism and ophthalmopathy. The investigators amplified TCR beta CDR3 regions from RNA transcripts. Researchers ran a first-round RT-PCR on the TCR CDR3 using the HTBI primer set. MiXCR was run by TCRdb on the multiplex PCR reads, yielding one entry per CDR3 protein. The sample yields a few hundred thousand distinct CDR3 sequences, roughly 20% seen once. Graves' hyperthyroidism without ophthalmopathy progression within 18 months was termed stable. These patients, aged 18 to 65, had recently diagnosed hyperthyroidism lasting under 2 months. V was shortened by 3 bases and J by 2 bases, with 17 bases between the two germline ends. The CDR3 spans 17 residues. CDR1 and CDR2 (germline): LNHDA, SQIVND (reference sequence).

Input material: blood. This receptor was taken from a young man with Graves' hyperthyroidism. This chain connects TRBV19 to TRBJ1-5; D unclear. CDR3 residues: CASSIGGISTRNQPQHF. CDR3 coding DNA: TGTGCCAGTAGTATTGGAGGAATTTCGACTCGCAATCAGCCCCAGCATTTT.